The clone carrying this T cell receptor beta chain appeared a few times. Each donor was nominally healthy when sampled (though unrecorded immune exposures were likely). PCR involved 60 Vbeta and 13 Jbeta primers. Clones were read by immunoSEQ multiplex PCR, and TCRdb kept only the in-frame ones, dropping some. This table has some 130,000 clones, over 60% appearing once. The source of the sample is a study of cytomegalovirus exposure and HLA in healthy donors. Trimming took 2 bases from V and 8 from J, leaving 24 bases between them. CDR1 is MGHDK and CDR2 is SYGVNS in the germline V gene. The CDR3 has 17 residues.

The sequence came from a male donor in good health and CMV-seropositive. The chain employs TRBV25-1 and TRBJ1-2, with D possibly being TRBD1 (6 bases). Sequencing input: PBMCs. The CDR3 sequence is CASSEPGGAGSVGGYTF. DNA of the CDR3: TGTGCCAGCAGTGAACCGGGGGGCGCCGGAAGTGTGGGGGGCTACACCTTC.